These T cell receptor beta chains were read from a single sample in a study of shared clonotypes between healthy human individuals. The repertoire was sequenced with immunoSEQ multiplex PCR; TCRdb's copy has only in-frame clones and lacks some. The data hold 740,000 or so clones, with about three quarters observed a single time. The material sequenced was memory CD4+ T cells sorted from blood. The receptors shown here come from a woman aged 25 to 39 in good health. The CDR3 runs from the conserved cysteine through the conserved F or W. D genes are given only for firm matches. Some rows mark clone size as missing; the rest say once, few, many or name a class of expanded clone.

J gene | V gene | clone size | D gene | CDR3 protein | CDR3 DNA
TRBJ2-1 | TRBV14 | many | TRBD2 | CASSQVGTSGREQFF | TGTGCCAGCAGCCAAGTGGGTACTAGCGGGAGAGAGCAGTTCTTC
TRBJ2-5 | TRBV15 | . | TRBD1 | CATSRGTVQETQYF | TGTGCCACCAGCAGGGGGACAGTCCAAGAGACCCAGTACTTC
TRBJ2-7 | TRBV2 | . | . | CASSEAQTYEQYF | TGTGCCAGCAGTGAAGCACAGACCTACGAGCAGTACTTC
TRBJ1-4 | TRBV7-8 | . | . | CASSRGTGGYDEGEKLFF | TGTGCCAGCAGCCGGGGAACGGGGGGCTACGACGAGGGTGAAAAACTGTTTTTT
TRBJ2-1 | TRBV7-9 | once | TRBD2 | CASSGSGSGEQFF | TGTGCCAGCAGCGGTAGCGGGAGTGGTGAGCAGTTCTTC
TRBJ2-7 | TRBV28 | . | . | CASGFSYEQYF | TGTGCCAGTGGATTCTCCTACGAGCAGTACTTC
TRBJ2-1 | TRBV7-2 | . | TRBD2 | CASSLVRGRTSYNEQFF | TGTGCCAGCAGCTTAGTACGCGGGAGGACCTCCTACAATGAGCAGTTCTTC
TRBJ2-2 | TRBV4-1 | . | TRBD1 | CASSLNGGTGFTGELFF | TGCGCCAGCAGCCTAAATGGAGGGACAGGGTTCACCGGGGAGCTGTTTTTT
TRBJ1-1 | TRBV11-2 | . | . | CASSLGSAEAFF | TGTGCCAGCAGCTTAGGTTCGGCTGAAGCTTTCTTT
TRBJ2-3 | TRBV7-2 | . | . | CASSSLESDTQYF | TGTGCCAGCAGCTCGCTTGAATCAGATACGCAGTATTTT
TRBJ2-3 | TRBV11-2 | . | TRBD1 | CASSLLGGRGTDTQYF | TGTGCCAGCAGCTTATTAGGGGGCCGAGGCACAGATACGCAGTATTTT
TRBJ2-7 | TRBV11-3 | few | . | CASSSTTGEQYF | TGTGCCAGCAGTAGCACTACTGGCGAGCAGTACTTC
TRBJ2-7 | TRBV6-6 | . | TRBD1 | CASRTGTGREQYF | TGTGCCAGCAGAACCGGGACAGGAAGGGAGCAGTACTTC
TRBJ1-5 | TRBV19 | . | TRBD1 | CASSIQGTSGAQHF | TGTGCCAGTAGCATACAGGGGACATCGGGGGCCCAGCATTTT